In its sample, the clone carrying this T cell receptor (beta chain) was seen a few times. These data originate in a study of T-cell reconstitution after alpha-beta-depleted transplantation in children. Unique molecular identifiers were used in preparing the TCRbeta library. TCRdb passed the PCR reads through MiXCR, listing each CDR3 protein once. The data contain some 640,000 distinct CDR3 sequences, approximately 16% of them seen just once; the ten biggest clones take up 0.9% to 1.2%. Trimming pared 1 base from V and 4 bases from J, leaving 10 bases between. The CDR3 spans 14 residues. Germline V gives CDR1 SGHVS, CDR2 FQNEAQ.

The V call is TRBV7-8, the J call TRBJ2-5; D possibly corresponds to TRBD2 (6 bases). The sample was PBMCs from the stem cell graft donor, taken from the stem cell graft. The source is a human donor who donated a stem cell graft to a child with acute myeloid leukemia. CDR3: CASSLERRGETQYF. CDR3 bases: TGTGCCAGCAGCTTAGAAAGGCGGGGAGAGACCCAGTACTTC. Filled out from reference TRBV7-8 and TRBJ2-5, the complete variable domain reads GAGVSQSPRYKVAKRGQDVALRCDPISGHVSLFWYQQALGQGPEFLTYFQNEAQLDKSGLPSDRFFAERPEGSVSTLKIQRTQQEDSAVYLCASSLERRGETQYFGPGTRLLVL.